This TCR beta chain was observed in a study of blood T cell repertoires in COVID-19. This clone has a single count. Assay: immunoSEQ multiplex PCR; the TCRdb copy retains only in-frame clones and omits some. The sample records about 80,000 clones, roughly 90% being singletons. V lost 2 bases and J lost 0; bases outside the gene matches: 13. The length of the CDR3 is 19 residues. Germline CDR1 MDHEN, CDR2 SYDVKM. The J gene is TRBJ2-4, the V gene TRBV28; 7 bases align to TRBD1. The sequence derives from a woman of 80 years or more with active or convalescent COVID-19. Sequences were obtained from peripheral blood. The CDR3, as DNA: TGTGCCAGCAGTTTACGGGGACACAGGGGACCCCTAGCCAAAAACATTCAGTACTTC. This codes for CASSLRGHRGPLAKNIQYF.